Shown below are 28 T cell receptor beta chains from a single sample sequenced in a study of blood T cell repertoires in COVID-19. Produced via immunoSEQ multiplex PCR; TCRdb's table is partial and in-frame only. Of over 65,000 clones in the sample, more than 80% were seen once. The source material was peripheral blood. Every receptor here comes from a human donor in a cohort sampled during active COVID-19.

The CDR3 sequence is CSAIRGPSGNTIYF. In DNA form, the CDR3 reads TGCAGCGCGATCAGGGGGCCCTCTGGAAACACCATATATTTT. The chain couples TRBV29-1 to TRBJ1-3, with TRBD1 identical over 8 bases. The trim removed 7 bases at V and 0 bases at J, leaving 5 bases unmatched. From germline, CDR1 is SQVTM and CDR2 ANQGSEA. CDR3 length: 14 amino acids.

This chain connects TRBV10-1 to TRBJ2-1; 8 bases line up with TRBD2. J was trimmed by 2 bases and V by 0 bases; bases with no gene match: 6. The CDR3 length is 17 residues. Germline CDR1 reads WNHNN; CDR2 reads SYGVQD (reference sequence). Here the CDR3 reads CASSESGSGGAYNEQFF. As DNA, the CDR3 is TGCGCCAGCAGTGAGTCTGGGTCGGGGGGGGCCTACAATGAGCAGTTCTTC.

This clone was observed a single time. The rearrangement links TRBV6-6 to TRBJ2-1, with 14 bases identical to TRBD2. Germline values: CDR1 MNHNY, CDR2 SVGAGI (reference sequence). Germline trimming cut 8 bases from V and 10 bases from J; bases unmatched to any gene: 10. The CDR3 spans 15 residues. Here the CDR3 reads CASCSGTSGGREQFF. The CDR3 DNA is TGTGCCAGCTGCTCCGGGACTAGCGGGGGACGGGAGCAGTTCTTC.

The chain links TRBV28 to TRBJ2-7, with TRBD2 identical over 8 bases. V trimming: 5 bases; J trimming: 5 bases; junction bases outside the gene matches: 5. This CDR3 is built from 13 residues. The germline gives CDR1 MDHEN, CDR2 SYDVKM. CDR3 loop: CASSGLATNEQYF. Written as DNA, the CDR3 is TGTGCCAGCAGTGGACTAGCAACGAACGAGCAGTACTTC.

The V call is TRBV20-1, the J call TRBJ1-4; D remains ambiguous. Trimming took 3 bases from V and 8 from J, leaving 13 bases between them. The CDR3 is 13 residues long. Germline-derived CDR1 and CDR2 are DFQATT and SNEGSKA (reference sequence). CDR3 residues: CSASEGLGEKLFF. Here the CDR3 DNA reads TGCAGTGCTAGTGAGGGTCTCGGGGAAAAACTGTTTTTT.

V usage is TRBV29-1 and J usage is TRBJ1-1, with no clear D. Germline lookup yields CDR1 SQVTM and CDR2 ANQGSEA. This CDR3 comprises 13 residues. The germline V and J ends were trimmed by 0 bases and 1 base, with 6 bases remaining between them. CDR3: CSVEDGQNTEAFF. CDR3 coding DNA: TGCAGCGTTGAAGATGGGCAGAACACTGAAGCTTTCTTT.

The V gene is TRBV21-1, the J gene TRBJ2-3; the table names TRBD2, a call not compared with the DNA. TRBV21-1 counts as a pseudogene. The length of the CDR3 is 16 residues. Here the CDR3 DNA reads TGTGCCAGCAGCAAGTGGGGGGGACTCCCCCCAGATACGCAGTATTTT. Amino acids: CASSKWGGLPPDTQYF.

This sequence joins TRBV5-1 and TRBJ1-3; TRBD1 agrees at 8 bases. CDR3 length equals 15 residues. The V segment lost 3 bases and the J segment 2 bases; nucleotides outside the gene matches: 4. The germline V gene encodes CDR1 SGHRS and CDR2 YFSETQ. The CDR3 here is CASSSGQGTGNTIYF. The DNA of the CDR3 is TGCGCCAGCAGCTCAGGACAGGGAACTGGAAACACCATATATTTT.

In this sample, this clone turned up once. J is TRBJ2-4 and V is TRBV7-8; tentative D call: TRBD2 (5 bases). The CDR3 is 15 amino acids. CDR1 SGHVS and CDR2 FQNEAQ come from the germline V gene. The V gene lost 5 bases and the J gene lost 0 bases, with 11 bases spanning the gap. The CDR3: CASSLGLLAKNIQYF. CDR3 in DNA: TGTGCCAGCAGCCTCGGACTCCTAGCCAAAAACATTCAGTACTTC.

The gene calls are TRBV28 and TRBJ1-2, with a tentative D call TRBD1 (5 bases). The CDR3 is made up of 14 amino acids. V was pared by 1 base and J by 7 bases, with 13 bases between. Germline V gene sequence: CDR1 MDHEN, CDR2 SYDVKM. CDR3 in DNA: TGTGCCAGCAGTTTATTCCCCAGGGATAGTGGCTACACCTTC. Protein: CASSLFPRDSGYTF.

This chain connects TRBV5-1 to TRBJ2-5, with 8 bases identical to TRBD2. Germline V lookup: CDR1 SGHRS, CDR2 YFSETQ. V lost 4 bases to trimming and J lost 2 bases; unmatched junction nucleotides: 7. The CDR3 contains 15 residues. CDR3 nucleotide sequence: TGCGCCAGCAGCCCGAGGGCTAGCGGGCAAGAGACCCAGTACTTC. Its translation: CASSPRASGQETQYF.

This chain links TRBV3-1 (or the pseudogene TRBV3-2) with TRBJ1-6; D is ambiguous. The V end lost 2 bases, the J end lost 7 bases, and 18 bases lay between the germline ends. The CDR3 has 17 amino acids. CDR1 and CDR2 (germline): LGHDT, YNNKEL (reference sequence). In DNA form, the CDR3 reads TGTGCCAGCAGCCAATCCCGGGCCACCCGACTAAATTCACCCCTCCACTTT. It specifies CASSQSRATRLNSPLHF.

The genes are TRBV7-2 and TRBJ1-4; maybe TRBD1 (6 bases). The CDR3 loop spans 15 amino acids. Germline V lookup: CDR1 SGHTA, CDR2 FQGNSA. With 3 bases removed from V and 3 bases from J, the gap between germline ends came to 11 bases. The CDR3 protein is CASSLTGQPNEKLFF. The DNA of the CDR3 is TGTGCCAGCAGCTTGACAGGACAGCCTAATGAAAAACTGTTTTTT.

V usage is TRBV6-1 and J usage is TRBJ1-4; 9 bases map to TRBD1. This CDR3 region has 15 residues. The trim removed 2 bases at V and 7 bases at J, leaving 5 bases unmatched. CDR1 and CDR2 from the germline V gene are MNHNS and SASEGT. The CDR3 is CASSEILDRGEKLFF. CDR3 DNA sequence: TGTGCCAGCAGTGAAATATTGGACAGGGGTGAAAAACTGTTTTTT.

V is TRBV27 and J is TRBJ1-1; D is possibly TRBD1 (6 bases). Trimming removed 6 bases from V and 0 bases from J, with 17 bases in between. This CDR3 region has 16 residues. Germline CDR1 MNHEY, CDR2 SMNVEV (reference sequence). This CDR3 reads CASREEAGALNTEAFF. CDR3 in DNA: TGTGCCAGCAGAGAGGAGGCAGGGGCCCTGAACACTGAAGCTTTCTTT.

The chain carries TRBV13 and TRBJ2-1; weak D call: TRBD1 (5 bases). The CDR3 is 13 residues long. CDR1 is PRHDT, CDR2 FYEKMQ, per germline (reference sequence). V dropped 7 bases and J dropped 7 bases, with 14 bases sitting between them. CDR3 region: CASKRQIENEQFF. Written as DNA, the CDR3 is TGTGCCAGCAAGCGACAGATCGAGAATGAGCAGTTCTTC.

V and J are TRBV27 and TRBJ1-1, with TRBD1 identical over 10 bases. This CDR3 is 15 amino acids long. V shed 3 bases and J 6 bases; nucleotides not matched to a gene: 7. The germline CDR1 and CDR2 sequences are MNHEY and SMNVEV (reference sequence). CDR3 amino acids: CASSLVDRGRAEAFF. As DNA, the CDR3 is TGTGCCAGCAGTTTGGTTGACAGGGGGCGTGCTGAAGCTTTCTTT.

The chain is built from TRBV6-1 and TRBJ2-7; a possible D gene is TRBD2 (6 bases). CDR3 length: 15 amino acids. Trimming took off 0 bases at V and 3 bases at J, with 12 bases between the two ends. CDR1 is MNHNS and CDR2 is SASEGT in the germline V gene. The CDR3 nucleotides read TGTGCCAGCAGTGAAGCGCGGGGACGGAACTACGAGCAGTACTTC. It translates to CASSEARGRNYEQYF.

The CDR3 bases are TGTGCCAGCAGCGTAGTCGCGGGGCAGGACTACGAGCAGTACTTC. It is translated as CASSVVAGQDYEQYF. The genes are TRBV9 and TRBJ2-7; tentative D call: TRBD2 (6 bases). V lost 0 bases and J lost 3, with 13 bases in between. This CDR3 region has 15 residues. From germline, CDR1 is SGDLS and CDR2 YYNGEE.

The chain links TRBV5-1 to TRBJ1-1; D is undetermined. Trimming stripped 1 base from V and 7 bases from J, with 8 bases between. CDR1 is SGHRS and CDR2 is YFSETQ in the germline V gene. This CDR3 region has 12 residues. The CDR3 DNA reads TGCGCCAGCAGCTTGCGGGGAGATGAAGCTTTCTTT. As protein: CASSLRGDEAFF.

The chain employs TRBV27 and TRBJ2-5, with 10 bases aligning to TRBD2. The ends lost 5 bases at V and 4 bases at J; junction bases unmatched: 16. Germline V gene sequence: CDR1 MNHEY, CDR2 SMNVEV (reference sequence). The CDR3 loop spans 18 amino acids. CDR3 in amino acids: CASSLSSGGAIRSETQYF. The CDR3 region has the DNA TGTGCCAGCAGTCTCTCAAGCGGGGGGGCCATTCGGTCAGAGACCCAGTACTTC.

The chain uses TRBV4-3 and TRBJ1-2; no clear D gene. Germline assignment: CDR1 LGHNA and CDR2 YSLEER. The CDR3 spans 16 residues. With 0 bases removed from V and 4 bases from J, the gap between germline ends came to 15 bases. The CDR3 region has the DNA TGCGCCAGCAGCCAAGAAAGCGGTTACAATCCCTATGGCTACACCTTC. It yields the protein CASSQESGYNPYGYTF.

The chain has TRBV5-6 and TRBJ1-4, with D possibly being TRBD1 (6 bases). This CDR3 has 15 amino acids. Trimming cost V 3 bases and J 7 bases, with 16 bases left between them. Germline CDR1 and CDR2: SGHDT and YYEEEE. The CDR3 DNA reads TGTGCCAGCAGCTCAAAAAATTACAGGGTTGAAAAACTGTTTTTT. Protein product: CASSSKNYRVEKLFF.

V usage is TRBV6-2 or TRBV6-3 and J usage is TRBJ2-5; 9 positions match TRBD2. Germline values: CDR1 MNHEY, CDR2 SVGEGT. Trimming removed 4 bases from V and 5 bases from J; junction bases left unmatched: 11. The CDR3 totals 16 residues. CDR3: CASSLRLSGGPETQYF. For the CDR3, the DNA is TGTGCCAGCAGTTTACGGTTGAGCGGGGGGCCTGAGACCCAGTACTTC.

The chain carries TRBV9 and TRBJ1-5, with a tentative D call TRBD1 (5 bases). V was clipped by 1 base and J by 0 bases, with 8 bases between them. Germline V lookup: CDR1 SGDLS, CDR2 YYNGEE. The CDR3 totals 15 residues. The CDR3 DNA follows: TGTGCCAGCAGCGTAACAGGCTATAGCAATCAGCCCCAGCATTTT. It translates to CASSVTGYSNQPQHF.

The chain uses TRBV6-5 and TRBJ1-2; D may be TRBD1 (6 bases). Germline values: CDR1 MNHEY, CDR2 SVGAGI. There are 15 residues in the CDR3. V dropped 0 bases and J dropped 2 bases, with 10 bases sitting between them. CDR3 DNA sequence: TGTGCCAGCAGTTACTCGGGGCAGGGGAACTATGGCTACACCTTC. Protein sequence: CASSYSGQGNYGYTF.

The rearrangement uses TRBV4-1 and TRBJ2-3; 8 bases agree with TRBD2. CDR3 length equals 16 residues. Germline loops: CDR1 MGHRA, CDR2 YSYEKL. Germline trimming cut 1 base from V and 3 bases from J; bases unmatched to any gene: 6. In nucleotides, the CDR3 is TGCGCCAGCAGCCAAGGCGCGGGACTAGTGACAGATACGCAGTATTTT. It translates to CASSQGAGLVTDTQYF.

The rearrangement uses TRBV27 and TRBJ2-1; 14 bases fit TRBD2. There are 16 residues in the CDR3. J was trimmed by 5 bases and V by 4 bases; bases with no gene match: 4. Germline V lookup: CDR1 MNHEY, CDR2 SMNVEV (reference sequence). CDR3 sequence: CASSSPGLAGDNEQFF. DNA for the CDR3: TGTGCCAGCAGTTCTCCGGGACTAGCGGGGGACAATGAGCAGTTCTTC.